This TCR beta chain was found in a study of T cells after yellow fever vaccination. Looking at the study overall: Fractions of low cell number were prepared using SMART-Seq v4 Ultra Low Input.

Concerning this clonotype itself: Antigen unknown.

Study-wide results and limits: The appearance of a small share of clonotypes in both CD4 and CD8 compartments was observed.

TCR cDNA was made by 5'RACE template switching, adding a universal primer site and UMIs. TCRdb re-called the 5' RACE reads through MiXCR, storing one row per CDR3 protein. The table includes 100,000 to 150,000 distinct CDR3 sequences, approximately 8.4% detected once. The sample was CD8+ T cells sorted from PBMCs, taken on the day of the yellow fever booster vaccination. The origin of this receptor is a young man who received the YFV17D yellow fever vaccine.

DNA for the CDR3: TGTGCCAGCAGGTCGTACACCATTCAAGGTGAAGCTTTCTTT. It codes for CASRSYTIQGEAFF. V is TRBV25-1 and J is TRBJ1-1; D not resolved. V was pared by 6 bases and J by 7 bases, with 18 bases between. Germline CDR1 and CDR2: MGHDK and SYGVNS. CDR3 length: 14 residues. The full variable domain, completed using reference TRBV25-1 and TRBJ1-1, is EADIYQTPRYLVIGTGKKITLECSQTMGHDKMYWYQQDPGMELHLIHYSYGVNSTEKGDLSSESTVSRIRTEHFPLTLESARPSHTSQYLCASRSYTIQGEAFFGQGTRLTVV.